The sequence of this T cell receptor (beta chain) was determined in a study of cytomegalovirus exposure and HLA in healthy donors. Study-wide context: The roughly 130 validation repertoires used the same platform as the roughly 670 first-cohort repertoires (as reported by a later analysis). The study, taken as a whole, reports: The TCR clusters that emerged in the first cohort tended, a later analysis found, to co-occur in the 120 validation repertoires. Cytomegalovirus status was reportedly diagnosed by the classifier with high specificity and sensitivity.

About this clone itself: Its antigen is not identified.

Repertoires were generated with immunoSEQ multiplex PCR, while TCRdb's copy carries only in-frame clones and drops some. In the table there are hundreds of thousands of clones, around 86% of which are singletons. The CDR3 is 12 amino acids. Germline assignment: CDR1 MDHEN and CDR2 SYDVKM. The V gene end was trimmed by 8 bases and the J gene end by 6 bases; junction bases not matched to a gene: 3. Input material: PBMCs. The receptor was isolated from a woman between 18 and 29 years old in good health and CMV-seronegative. V gene TRBV28 combines with J gene TRBJ2-7; 11 bases are a match to TRBD1. In nucleotides, the CDR3 is TGTGCCAGCGGGACAGGGGGGGCCGAGCAGTACTTC. It specifies CASGTGGAEQYF.